These 2 T cell receptor beta chains were all obtained from the same sample, sequenced in a study of shared clonotypes between healthy human individuals. The assay was immunoSEQ multiplex PCR, and TCRdb's table has in-frame clones only and misses some. Of 2 million to 3 million clones listed, over 85% are singletons. Sequences were obtained from naive CD4+ T cells from PBMCs. Subset here: CD45RA+ positively selected. The receptors originated from a young man in good health. Some clones in this sample may be carry-over from other donors' samples.

This clone was recorded once. The chain has TRBV7-9 and TRBJ2-7; 7 bases map to TRBD2. This CDR3 has 13 residues. V shed 7 bases and J 8 bases; nucleotides not matched to a gene: 11. The germline gives CDR1 SEHNR, CDR2 FQNEAQ (reference sequence). CDR3 loop: CASIPGGRGKQYF. CDR3 DNA: TGTGCCAGCATCCCCGGAGGGAGGGGAAAGCAGTACTTC.

The count of this clone is one. The chain carries TRBV30 and TRBJ2-7; D might be TRBD2 (6 bases). The V and J ends lost 8 bases and 6 bases respectively, with 14 bases between them. The CDR3 has 11 amino acids. The germline V gene encodes CDR1 GTSNPN and CDR2 SVGIG (reference sequence). CDR3 bases: TGTGCCCGCCGTCAAGCGGGCGAGCAGTACTTC. It is translated as CARRQAGEQYF.